The 8 T cell receptor beta chains reported below all come from one sample, sequenced in a study of blood T cell repertoires in COVID-19. Some clones are missing from TCRdb's copy, which holds only in-frame ones; the method was immunoSEQ multiplex PCR. The data hold about 150,000 clones, with 91% observed a single time. Sequencing was carried out using peripheral blood. Receptors were obtained from a man aged 50 or older with acute or convalescent COVID-19.

The rearrangement uses TRBV10-1 and TRBJ1-5; tentatively, D is TRBD1 (6 bases). The CDR3 is 15 amino acids. CDR1 and CDR2 from the germline V gene are WNHNN and SYGVQD (reference sequence). V was shortened by 5 bases and J by 0 bases, with 11 bases between the two germline ends. CDR3 in DNA: TGCGCCAGCAGTAATGGGGGCTTTAGCAATCAGCCCCAGCATTTT. It codes for CASSNGGFSNQPQHF.

This clone appeared once. V gene TRBV11-3 combines with J gene TRBJ1-2; 7 nucleotides agree with TRBD1. This CDR3 has 16 amino acids. Unmatched junction bases numbered 6, after V lost 1 base and J lost 1 base. The germline V gene has CDR1 SGHNT and CDR2 YENEEA. The CDR3 DNA is TGTGCCAGCAGCTTAGCTGGGACAGCGCTTAACTATGGCTACACCTTC. This codes for CASSLAGTALNYGYTF.

As for this clone: A read error may account for a junction end that differs from germline. The genes are TRBV10-3 and TRBJ1-1; the D gene is possibly TRBD1 (6 bases). This CDR3 has 14 amino acids. The germline gives CDR1 ENHRY, CDR2 SYGVKD. CDR3 residues: CAISEVQGNPEAFF. In DNA form, the CDR3 reads TGTGCCATCAGTGAAGTCCAGGGGAACCCTGAAGCTTTCTTT.

This clone was counted a single time. V is TRBV1 and J is TRBJ2-1; no DNA check was done on the table's D call, TRBD2. TRBV1 is designated a pseudogene. The CDR3 has 19 amino acids. The CDR3: CTSSHSLAPTSGRYNEQFF. For the CDR3, the DNA is TGCACCAGCAGCCACTCCCTAGCCCCCACTAGCGGGAGGTACAATGAGCAGTTCTTC.

This CDR3 is CASSPLAGGYNEQFF. The DNA for the CDR3 is TGTGCCAGCAGCCCCCTGGCGGGAGGGTACAATGAGCAGTTCTTC. The chain recombines TRBV11-2 with TRBJ2-1, with 9 nucleotides matching TRBD2. CDR3 length equals 15 residues. Per germline, CDR1 SGHAT and CDR2 FQNNGV. V was clipped by 5 bases and J by 4 bases; unmatched bases: 6.

The V and J genes are TRBV24-1 and TRBJ1-5; TRBD1 might be the D (6 bases). Trimming removed 4 bases at V and 6 bases at J, with 12 bases between. Germline V gene lookup returns CDR1 KGHDR and CDR2 SFDVKD. The CDR3 loop spans 14 amino acids. The CDR3 nucleotides are TGTGCCACCAGTGAGGCGAACAGGGTTCAGCCCCAGCATTTT. This gives the protein CATSEANRVQPQHF.

The V gene is TRBV9, the J gene TRBJ2-2; D is ambiguous. Trimming left V 4 bases short and J 2 bases short, with 12 bases between. Germline loops: CDR1 SGDLS, CDR2 YYNGEE. The CDR3 is 15 residues long. CDR3 loop: CASSSKNGNTGELFF. The CDR3 nucleotides read TGTGCCAGCAGCTCTAAAAACGGTAACACCGGGGAGCTGTTTTTT. The full variable domain, completed using reference TRBV9 and TRBJ2-2, is DSGVTQTPKHLITATGQRVTLRCSPRSGDLSVYWYQQSLDQGLQFLIQYYNGEERAKGNILERFSAQQFPDLHSELNLSSLELGDSALYFCASSSKNGNTGELFFGEGSRLTVL.

This clone was picked up one time. This chain connects TRBV9 to TRBJ2-1; TRBD2 matches at 10 bases. CDR1 and CDR2 from the germline V gene are SGDLS and YYNGEE. V lost 1 base, J lost 2 bases, and 0 bases stayed unmatched. This CDR3 has 15 residues. CDR3 region: CASSVSGRAYNEQFF. Here the CDR3 DNA reads TGTGCCAGCAGCGTAAGCGGGAGGGCCTACAATGAGCAGTTCTTC.